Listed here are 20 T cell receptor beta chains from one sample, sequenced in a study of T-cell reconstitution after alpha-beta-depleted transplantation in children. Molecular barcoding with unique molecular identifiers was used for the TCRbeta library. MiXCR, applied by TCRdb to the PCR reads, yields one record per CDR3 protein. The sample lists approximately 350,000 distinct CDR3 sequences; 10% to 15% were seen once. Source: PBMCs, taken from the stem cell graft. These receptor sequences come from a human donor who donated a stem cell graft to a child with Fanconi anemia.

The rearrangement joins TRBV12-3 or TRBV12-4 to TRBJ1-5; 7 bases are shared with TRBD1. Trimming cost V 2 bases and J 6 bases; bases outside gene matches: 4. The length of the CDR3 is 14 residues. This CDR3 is CASSLIGGGQPQHF. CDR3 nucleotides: TGTGCCAGCAGTTTAATAGGGGGCGGTCAGCCCCAGCATTTT.

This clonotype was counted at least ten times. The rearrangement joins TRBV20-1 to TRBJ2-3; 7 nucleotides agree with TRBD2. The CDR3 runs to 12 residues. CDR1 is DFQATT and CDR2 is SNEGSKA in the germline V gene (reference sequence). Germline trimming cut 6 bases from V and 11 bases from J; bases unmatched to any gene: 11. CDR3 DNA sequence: TGCAGTGCCAAGCGGGAAGGACGGTGGCAGTATTTT. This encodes CSAKREGRWQYF.

CDR3 nucleotides: TGCAGTGCTAGAGGGCCAGTCTCCTACGAGCAGTACTTC. The encoded protein is CSARGPVSYEQYF. The chain joins TRBV20-1 to TRBJ2-7; no reliable D call. Germline assignment: CDR1 DFQATT and CDR2 SNEGSKA (reference sequence). There are 13 residues in the CDR3. V gave up 1 base and J gave up 0 bases, with 7 bases separating them.

The CDR3 region is CASSTGFDTEAFF. CDR3 sequence (DNA): TGTGCCAGCAGCACAGGGTTCGACACTGAAGCTTTCTTT. V gene TRBV2 combines with J gene TRBJ1-1, with D perhaps TRBD1 (6 bases). Trimming shortened V by 6 bases and J by 3 bases, and 11 bases separated the two germline ends. Germline CDR1 is SNHLY and CDR2 is FYNNEI. This CDR3 spans 13 amino acids.

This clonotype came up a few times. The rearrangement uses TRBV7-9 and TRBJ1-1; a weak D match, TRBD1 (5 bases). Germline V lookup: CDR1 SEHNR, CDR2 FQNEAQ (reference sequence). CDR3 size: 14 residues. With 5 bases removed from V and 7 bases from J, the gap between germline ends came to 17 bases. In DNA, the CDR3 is TGTGCCAGCAGCCCCAGGAGTATCGACAGTGAAGCTTTCTTT. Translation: CASSPRSIDSEAFF.

The CDR3 bases are TGTGCCAGCAGCTTAGTCGAACCCTACGAGCAGTACTTC. Its translation is CASSLVEPYEQYF. The chain couples TRBV7-2 to TRBJ2-7, with D hard to call. V was trimmed by 1 base and J by 2 bases, leaving 6 bases between them. Germline assignment: CDR1 SGHTA and CDR2 FQGNSA. This CDR3 is 13 amino acids long.

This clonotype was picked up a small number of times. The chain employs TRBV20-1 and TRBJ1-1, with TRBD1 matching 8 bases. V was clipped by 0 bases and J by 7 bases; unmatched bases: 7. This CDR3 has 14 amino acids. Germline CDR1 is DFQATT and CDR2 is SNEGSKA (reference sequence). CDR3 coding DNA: TGCAGTGCTAGAGACGACAGGGGAGGGGATGAAGCTTTCTTT. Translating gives CSARDDRGGDEAFF.

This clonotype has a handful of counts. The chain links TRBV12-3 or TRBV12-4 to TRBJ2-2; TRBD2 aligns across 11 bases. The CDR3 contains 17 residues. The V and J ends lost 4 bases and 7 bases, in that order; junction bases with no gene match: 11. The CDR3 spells CASSSTSGASYYGELFF. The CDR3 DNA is TGTGCCAGCAGTTCGACTAGCGGGGCTAGCTATTACGGGGAGCTGTTTTTT.

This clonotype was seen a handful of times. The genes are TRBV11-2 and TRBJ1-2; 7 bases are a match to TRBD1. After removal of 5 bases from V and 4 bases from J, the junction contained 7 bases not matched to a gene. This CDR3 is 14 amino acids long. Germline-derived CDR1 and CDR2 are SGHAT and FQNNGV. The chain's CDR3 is CASSEMTGFYGYTF. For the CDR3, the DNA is TGTGCCAGCAGCGAAATGACAGGGTTCTATGGCTACACCTTC.

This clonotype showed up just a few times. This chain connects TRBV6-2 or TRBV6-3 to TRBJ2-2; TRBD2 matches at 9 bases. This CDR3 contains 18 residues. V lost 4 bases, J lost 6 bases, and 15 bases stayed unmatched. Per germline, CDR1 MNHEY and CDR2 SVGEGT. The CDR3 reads CASSSSSVASGAAGELFF. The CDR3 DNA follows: TGTGCCAGCAGTTCCTCTTCTGTGGCTAGCGGGGCGGCCGGGGAGCTGTTTTTT.

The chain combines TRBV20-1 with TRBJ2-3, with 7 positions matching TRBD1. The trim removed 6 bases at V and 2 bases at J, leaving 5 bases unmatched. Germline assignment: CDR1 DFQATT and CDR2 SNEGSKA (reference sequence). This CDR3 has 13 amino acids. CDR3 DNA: TGCAGTGCCGCAACAGGGGCCACAGATACGCAGTATTTT. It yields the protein CSAATGATDTQYF.

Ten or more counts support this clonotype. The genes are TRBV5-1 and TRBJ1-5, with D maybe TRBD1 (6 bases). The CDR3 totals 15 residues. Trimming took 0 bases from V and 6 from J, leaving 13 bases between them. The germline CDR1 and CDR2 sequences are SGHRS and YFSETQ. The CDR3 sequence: CASSLEAGDSQPQHF. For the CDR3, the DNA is TGCGCCAGCAGCTTGGAGGCAGGGGATAGTCAGCCCCAGCATTTT.

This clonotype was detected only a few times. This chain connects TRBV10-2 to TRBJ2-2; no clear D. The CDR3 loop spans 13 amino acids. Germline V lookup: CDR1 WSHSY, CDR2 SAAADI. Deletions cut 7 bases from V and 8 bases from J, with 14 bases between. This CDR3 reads CASKRALYGELFF. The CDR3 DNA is TGCGCCAGCAAAAGGGCCCTTTATGGGGAGCTGTTTTTT.

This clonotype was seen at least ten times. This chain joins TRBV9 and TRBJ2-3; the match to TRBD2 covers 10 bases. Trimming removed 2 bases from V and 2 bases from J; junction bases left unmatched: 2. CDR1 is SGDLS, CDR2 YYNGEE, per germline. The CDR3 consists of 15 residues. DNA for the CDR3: TGTGCCAGCAGCGTTAGCGGGGGGTACACAGATACGCAGTATTTT. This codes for CASSVSGGYTDTQYF.

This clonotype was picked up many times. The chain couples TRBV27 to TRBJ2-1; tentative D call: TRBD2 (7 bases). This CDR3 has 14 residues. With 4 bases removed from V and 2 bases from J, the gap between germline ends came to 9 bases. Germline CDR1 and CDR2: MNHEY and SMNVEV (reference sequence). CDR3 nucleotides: TGTGCCAGCAGTTCGCGGGGGCCCTACAATGAGCAGTTCTTC. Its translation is CASSSRGPYNEQFF.

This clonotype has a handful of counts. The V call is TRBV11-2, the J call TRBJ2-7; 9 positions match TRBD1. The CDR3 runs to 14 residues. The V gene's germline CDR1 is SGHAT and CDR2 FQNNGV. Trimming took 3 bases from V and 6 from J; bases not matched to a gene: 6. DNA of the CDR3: TGTGCCAGCAGCTTGGGGGGACAGGGAGGCGAGCAGTACTTC. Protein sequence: CASSLGGQGGEQYF.

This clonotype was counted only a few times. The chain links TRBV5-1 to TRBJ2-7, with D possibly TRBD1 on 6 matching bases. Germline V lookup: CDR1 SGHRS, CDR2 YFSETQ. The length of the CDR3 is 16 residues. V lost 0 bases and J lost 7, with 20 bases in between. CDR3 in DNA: TGCGCCAGCAGCTTGGGCAACAGGGTCTCTGGGGTGGAGCAGTACTTC. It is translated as CASSLGNRVSGVEQYF.

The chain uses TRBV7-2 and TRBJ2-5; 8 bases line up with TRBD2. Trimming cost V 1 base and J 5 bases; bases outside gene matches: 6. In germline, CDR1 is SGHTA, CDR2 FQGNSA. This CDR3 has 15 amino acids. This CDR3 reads CASSLGSRGGETQYF. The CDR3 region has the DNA TGTGCCAGCAGCTTAGGCAGTCGCGGGGGGGAGACCCAGTACTTC.

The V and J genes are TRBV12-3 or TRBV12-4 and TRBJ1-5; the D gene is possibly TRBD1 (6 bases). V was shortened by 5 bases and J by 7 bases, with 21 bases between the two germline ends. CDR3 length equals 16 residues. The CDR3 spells CASSEPTGGAEQPQHF. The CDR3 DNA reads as TGTGCCAGCAGTGAGCCCACGGGGGGCGCCGAACAGCCCCAGCATTTT.

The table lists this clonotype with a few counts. This CDR3 is CATGNTLAGGQETQYF. DNA for the CDR3: TGTGCCACCGGCAATACTTTAGCGGGGGGGCAAGAGACCCAGTACTTC. V usage is TRBV10-3 and J usage is TRBJ2-5; TRBD2 aligns across 11 bases. This CDR3 is built from 16 residues. The germline V gene encodes CDR1 ENHRY and CDR2 SYGVKD. Trimming at V came to 10 bases and at J to 2 bases, leaving 12 bases not matched to a gene.